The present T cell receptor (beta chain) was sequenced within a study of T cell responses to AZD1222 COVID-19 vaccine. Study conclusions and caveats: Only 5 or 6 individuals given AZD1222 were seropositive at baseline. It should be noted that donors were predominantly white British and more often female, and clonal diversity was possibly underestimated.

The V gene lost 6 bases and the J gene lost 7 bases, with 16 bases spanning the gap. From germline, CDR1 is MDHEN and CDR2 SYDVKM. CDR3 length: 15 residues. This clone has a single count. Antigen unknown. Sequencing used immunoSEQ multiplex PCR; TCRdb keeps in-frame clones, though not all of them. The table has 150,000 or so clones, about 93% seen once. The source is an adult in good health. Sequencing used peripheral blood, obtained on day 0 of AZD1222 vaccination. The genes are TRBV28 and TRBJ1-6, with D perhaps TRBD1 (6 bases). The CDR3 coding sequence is TGTGCCAGCAGCCGGTCCTTAACAGGGAATTCACCCCTCCACTTT. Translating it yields CASSRSLTGNSPLHF.